This record covers a single TCR beta chain. What it binds is unknown. The data derive from a study of CD8 T cells in ankylosing spondylitis. This CDR3 is built from 14 residues. The V gene lost 3 bases and the J gene lost 0 bases, with 8 bases spanning the gap. CDR1 and CDR2 (germline): WSHSY, SAAADI. Making use of molecular barcodes, quantitative 5'-RACE generated TCR beta libraries. TCRdb reprocessed the 5' RACE reads via MiXCR and lists one record per CDR3 protein. The sample lists 250,000 or so distinct CDR3 sequences, approximately 20% occurring once. Study conclusions and caveats: Disease-linked clones were found to be CD8+ and relatively rare in peripheral blood. Ankylosing spondylitis blood seemed to carry a telltale TCR beta motif made of under ten highly homologous variants. From matched ankylosing spondylitis synovial fluid, disease-linked clones were reportedly recovered at significantly enriched levels.

The sequenced material came from blood, either unsorted or a sorted T cell fraction (not recorded which). The clonotype was recovered from a male donor with ankylosing spondylitis or in good health (not recorded which). The chain employs TRBV10-2 and TRBJ1-1, with D unclear. The CDR3 sequence: CASSETRLNTEAFF. For the CDR3, the DNA is TGCGCCAGCAGTGAAACTAGGTTGAACACTGAAGCTTTCTTT.